This T cell receptor (beta chain) is from a study of OX40 agonist ivuxolimab in advanced cancers. In the study overall: Intravenous ivuxolimab at 0.01 to 10 mg/kg was given to patients every 2 weeks. Regarding the study as a whole: Some nonresponders additionally presented with little normalized T-cell clonal expansion.

Repertoires were generated with immunoSEQ multiplex PCR, while TCRdb's copy carries only in-frame clones and drops some. The repertoire holds 45,000 to 60,000 clones, roughly 93% seen once, with approximately 24% in the top ten. Turning to this clone: Antigen unknown.

Baseline, cycle 4 day 1, and cycle 7 day 1 were the blood sampling points. This specimen consisted of CD4+ or CD8+ T cells sorted from blood, obtained in a trial of the OX40 agonist ivuxolimab. The sequence was collected from an adult with an advanced solid tumor such as melanoma, head and neck, liver or kidney cancer.

The CDR3 sequence: CASSRLGQGLYEQYF. The CDR3, as DNA: TGTGCCAGCAGCCGACTGGGACAGGGACTCTACGAGCAGTACTTC. The rearrangement joins TRBV14 to TRBJ2-7, with 9 bases matching TRBD1. Trimming cost V 4 bases and J 3 bases; bases outside gene matches: 7. The germline V gene encodes CDR1 SGHDN and CDR2 FVKESK. This CDR3 region has 15 residues.